The sequence of this TCR beta chain was determined in a study of T cells in Graves' hyperthyroidism and ophthalmopathy. This clonotype appeared many times. CDR3 length: 11 amino acids. CDR1 is GTSNPN, CDR2 SVGIG, per germline (reference sequence). Trimming stripped 2 bases from V and 6 bases from J, with 7 bases between. Amplified regions were TCR beta CDR3 sequences from RNA transcripts. Researchers ran a first-round RT-PCR on the TCR CDR3 using the HTBI primer set. One entry per CDR3 protein results from TCRdb running MiXCR on the multiplex PCR reads. The sample lists some 510,000 distinct CDR3 sequences, less than 25% occurring once.

The sample was blood. The V and J genes are TRBV30 and TRBJ1-1, with D uncertain. This TCR was sampled from a young man with Graves' hyperthyroidism. The CDR3 loop is CAWSRRSEAFF. The CDR3 region has the DNA TGTGCCTGGAGTCGGCGCTCTGAAGCTTTCTTT.